These 28 T cell receptor beta chains share one sample of origin, sequenced in a study of shared clonotypes between healthy human individuals. This table comes from immunoSEQ multiplex PCR, and its TCRdb copy is limited to in-frame clones, with some not included. The data show a few million clones, with approximately 95% seen just once and about 0.37% held by the top ten. The source material was naive CD4+ T cells from PBMCs. Regarding subset: CD45RA+ positively selected. These receptors were taken from a man between 18 and 35 years old in good health. Some clones in this sample may be carry-over from other donors' samples.

The V gene is TRBV2, the J gene TRBJ2-1, with 8 bases lining up with TRBD2. Trimming cost V 3 bases and J 5 bases; bases outside gene matches: 6. The CDR3 extends over 15 amino acids. The germline V gene has CDR1 SNHLY and CDR2 FYNNEI. CDR3 DNA: TGTGCCAGCAGTGACCGCAGCGGGAGTAACAATGAGCAGTTCTTC. Its protein product is CASSDRSGSNNEQFF.

The chain links TRBV7-8 to TRBJ1-5, with TRBD1 identical over 8 bases. This CDR3 contains 15 residues. V gave up 2 bases and J gave up 2 bases; unmatched junction bases: 2. The germline V gene encodes CDR1 SGHVS and CDR2 FQNEAQ. CDR3 bases: TGTGCCAGCAGCTTATTGGACAGGGGCAATCAGCCCCAGCATTTT. This codes for CASSLLDRGNQPQHF.

The J gene is TRBJ2-7, the V gene TRBV5-1; 10 nucleotides align to TRBD2. CDR1 and CDR2 (germline): SGHRS, YFSETQ. This CDR3 spans 16 amino acids. Trimming cost V 2 bases and J 2 bases; bases outside gene matches: 7. The CDR3 here is CASSFSEGLATYEQYF. In nucleotides, the CDR3 is TGCGCCAGCAGCTTTTCGGAGGGACTAGCGACCTACGAGCAGTACTTC. Based on the CDR3 plus reference TRBV5-1 and TRBJ2-7, the full variable domain is KAGVTQTPRYLIKTRGQQVTLSCSPISGHRSVSWYQQTPGQGLQFLFEYFSETQRNKGNFPGRFSGRQFSNSRSEMNVSTLELGDSALYLCASSFSEGLATYEQYFGPGTRLTVT.

The V gene is TRBV5-1, the J gene TRBJ2-1; 15 bases fit TRBD2. CDR3 length: 17 amino acids. Germline V CDR1 and CDR2: SGHRS, YFSETQ. J lost 9 bases, V lost 0 bases, and 7 bases had no gene match. The CDR3 coding sequence is TGCGCCAGCAGCTTGGATGGGACTAGCGGGAGGTTCGGTGAGCAGTTCTTC. Translating gives CASSLDGTSGRFGEQFF.

This clone has just one count. The chain uses TRBV6-6 and TRBJ2-7; TRBD2 matches 10 bases. The CDR3 totals 15 residues. Germline V gene sequence: CDR1 MNHNY, CDR2 SVGAGI (reference sequence). V shed 6 bases and J 6 bases; nucleotides not matched to a gene: 11. The CDR3 DNA sequence: TGTGCCAGCAGCTCGACGACGGCTAGCGGGAGCGAGCAGTACTTC. It is translated as CASSSTTASGSEQYF.

This chain connects TRBV9 to TRBJ1-5; D uncertain. Trimming shortened V by 4 bases and J by 6 bases, and 14 bases separated the two germline ends. Germline values: CDR1 SGDLS, CDR2 YYNGEE. The CDR3 spans 14 residues. This chain's CDR3 is CASSSDPAPQPQHF. CDR3 DNA sequence: TGTGCCAGCAGCTCGGACCCGGCCCCTCAGCCCCAGCATTTT.

This clone was observed once. This chain links TRBV5-1 with TRBJ2-3; D is uncertain. The CDR3 has 15 residues. Trimming pared 0 bases from V and 2 bases from J, leaving 10 bases between. CDR1 SGHRS and CDR2 YFSETQ come from the germline V gene. Here the CDR3 DNA reads TGCGCCAGCAGCTTGGATGGCCGGCACACAGATACGCAGTATTTT. Amino acid sequence: CASSLDGRHTDTQYF.

The genes are TRBV4-3 and TRBJ2-7; 12 bases fit TRBD1. Germline-derived CDR1 and CDR2 are LGHNA and YSLEER. The CDR3 loop spans 15 amino acids. The junction had 6 bases not matched to a gene; V was cut back by 6 bases and J by 3 bases. Written as DNA, the CDR3 is TGCGCCAGCAGTCGGGACAGGGGGCCCGACTACGAGCAGTACTTC. This encodes CASSRDRGPDYEQYF.

The rearrangement links TRBV2 to TRBJ2-1, with a tentative D call TRBD2 (6 bases). The length of the CDR3 is 11 residues. Looked up from germline, CDR1 is SNHLY and CDR2 is FYNNEI. Trimming took 6 bases from V and 16 from J, leaving 16 bases between them. The DNA of the CDR3 is TGTGCCAGCAGGCGGGACGGATTGGAATTCTTC. As protein: CASRRDGLEFF.

The count of this clone is one. The J gene is TRBJ1-4, the V gene TRBV7-7; tentatively, D is TRBD1 (5 bases). V gave up 5 bases and J gave up 8 bases, with 12 bases separating them. This CDR3 region has 13 residues. CDR1 SSHAT and CDR2 FNYEAQ come from the germline V gene (reference sequence). CDR3 DNA: TGTGCCAGCAGCCGCAGGGTGGAGGAAAAACTGTTTTTT. Translation: CASSRRVEEKLFF.

The chain carries TRBV15 and TRBJ1-3; a possible D gene is TRBD1 (6 bases). From germline, CDR1 is LNHNV and CDR2 YYDKDF (reference sequence). Deletions cut 3 bases from V and 0 bases from J, with 12 bases between. This CDR3 region has 16 residues. The CDR3 loop reads CATSSPGTSSGNTIYF. The CDR3 DNA sequence: TGTGCCACCAGCAGTCCCGGGACAAGCTCTGGAAACACCATATATTTT.

CDR3 coding DNA: TGTGCCAGCAGCCCCAACAGGGACACGTCGGTGCAGTACTTC. This encodes CASSPNRDTSVQYF. The chain recombines TRBV7-9 with TRBJ2-7, with D maybe TRBD1 (6 bases). V was cut by 5 bases and J by 9 bases, with 20 bases left in between. This CDR3 has 14 residues. Germline CDR1 is SEHNR and CDR2 is FQNEAQ (reference sequence).

The J gene is TRBJ2-7, the V gene TRBV29-1; weak D call: TRBD2 (6 bases). V lost 7 bases to trimming and J lost 2 bases, with 12 bases between them. The CDR3 totals 12 residues. CDR1 SQVTM and CDR2 ANQGSEA come from the germline V gene. The CDR3 protein is CSGGDGAYEQYF. The CDR3 bases are TGCAGCGGGGGGGACGGTGCCTACGAGCAGTACTTC.

About this clone itself: The same CDR3 can be traced to other DNA sequences in this sample. The chain employs TRBV11-2 and TRBJ2-1; D is undetermined. The CDR3 has 14 amino acids. CDR1 is SGHAT, CDR2 FQNNGV, per germline. Between the trimmed V and J ends, which lost 1 base and 0 bases, there was a span of 4 bases. The CDR3 loop reads CASSLASSYNEQFF. The DNA for the CDR3 is TGTGCCAGCAGCTTAGCTAGCTCCTACAATGAGCAGTTCTTC.

CDR3 DNA: TGCGCCAGCAGCTTGGTGGGACAGGGGTCAGAGACCCAGTACTTC. This gives the protein CASSLVGQGSETQYF. This chain links TRBV5-1 with TRBJ2-5, with 10 positions matching TRBD1. The length of the CDR3 is 15 residues. The germline CDR1 and CDR2 sequences are SGHRS and YFSETQ. V lost 0 bases and J lost 4; bases outside the gene matches: 3.

The chain is built from TRBV5-1 and TRBJ1-1; D is undetermined. Germline CDR1 SGHRS, CDR2 YFSETQ. Trimming left V 0 bases short and J 0 bases short, with 9 bases between. The CDR3 runs 15 residues. CDR3 protein: CASSLVGSMNTEAFF. CDR3 bases: TGCGCCAGCAGCTTGGTCGGCTCCATGAACACTGAAGCTTTCTTT.

The rearrangement links TRBV6-5 to TRBJ2-7; TRBD1 matches at 7 bases. The trim removed 8 bases at V and 2 bases at J, leaving 9 bases unmatched. The CDR3 loop spans 14 amino acids. CDR1 is MNHEY, CDR2 SVGAGI, per germline. CDR3 in DNA: TGTGCCAGCCTGGCCTCCCAGGGGGCCTACGAGCAGTACTTC. Translation gives CASLASQGAYEQYF.

The CDR3: CASSPRDRSSQYSNQPQHF. For the CDR3, the DNA is TGTGCCAGCAGCCCCCGGGACAGGTCGAGTCAATATAGCAATCAGCCCCAGCATTTT. J is TRBJ1-5 and V is TRBV7-2, with 8 bases identical to TRBD1. V was clipped by 5 bases and J by 0 bases; unmatched bases: 15. Germline values: CDR1 SGHTA, CDR2 FQGNSA. The CDR3 runs 19 residues.

The chain employs TRBV7-6 and TRBJ1-3; unclear D gene. Germline CDR1 reads SGHVS; CDR2 reads FNYEAQ. The V gene lost 2 bases and the J gene lost 2 bases, with 7 bases spanning the gap. This CDR3 region has 14 residues. CDR3 nucleotides: TGTGCCAGCAGCTTAAACATCCCTGGAAACACCATATATTTT. It specifies CASSLNIPGNTIYF.

The chain has TRBV7-3 and TRBJ2-7, with D possibly TRBD1 on 5 matching bases. The CDR3 is 13 amino acids. In germline, CDR1 is SGHTA, CDR2 FQGTGA. Trimming pared 11 bases from V and 4 bases from J, leaving 18 bases between. As DNA, the CDR3 is TGTGCCCAGCCTGGGGCGGAGAGATACGAGCAGTACTTC. Translation: CAQPGAERYEQYF.

This chain uses TRBV2 with TRBJ1-2; D remains ambiguous. Germline V gives CDR1 SNHLY, CDR2 FYNNEI. V lost 4 bases and J lost 2, with 5 bases in between. The CDR3 consists of 12 residues. The CDR3 here is CASSAQNYGYTF. The CDR3 bases are TGTGCCAGCAGTGCACAGAACTATGGCTACACCTTC.

This chain connects TRBV2 to TRBJ2-1; D is perhaps TRBD2 (5 bases). CDR1 SNHLY and CDR2 FYNNEI come from the germline V gene. CDR3 length equals 13 residues. V lost 7 bases and J 7 bases, leaving 14 bases between the germline ends. The CDR3 sequence is CASNRERENEQFF. The CDR3 bases are TGTGCCAGCAATCGTGAGAGGGAAAATGAGCAGTTCTTC.

V gene TRBV10-1 combines with J gene TRBJ2-2, with D possibly being TRBD2 (5 bases). Germline lookup yields CDR1 WNHNN and CDR2 SYGVQD (reference sequence). V was clipped by 3 bases and J by 0 bases, with 14 bases between them. The CDR3 extends over 17 amino acids. In DNA, the CDR3 is TGCGCCAGCAGTGACCCCTCAAAGCGGCCGAACACCGGGGAGCTGTTTTTT. This encodes CASSDPSKRPNTGELFF.

This clone has a single count. This CDR3 is CASSLGWRGTEAFF. The CDR3 coding sequence is TGTGCCAGCAGTTTGGGATGGCGGGGGACTGAAGCTTTCTTT. This chain links TRBV28 with TRBJ1-1; D is possibly TRBD1 (5 bases). The CDR3 has 14 amino acids. The V end lost 3 bases, the J end lost 5 bases, and 13 bases lay between the germline ends. Germline V gene sequence: CDR1 MDHEN, CDR2 SYDVKM.

This chain uses TRBV15 with TRBJ2-3; 7 bases are shared with TRBD1. CDR3 length: 16 residues. Losses at the gene ends were 3 bases for V and 0 bases for J; bases not matched to a gene: 6. Germline V lookup: CDR1 LNHNV, CDR2 YYDKDF (reference sequence). As DNA, the CDR3 is TGTGCCACCAGCAGGGCGGGCAGGGGGAGCACAGATACGCAGTATTTT. This translates into CATSRAGRGSTDTQYF. The whole variable domain, filled in from reference TRBV15 and TRBJ2-3, reads DAMVIQNPRYQVTQFGKPVTLSCSQTLNHNVMYWYQQKSSQAPKLLFHYYDKDFNNEADTPDNFQSRRPNTSFCFLDIRSPGLGDTAMYLCATSRAGRGSTDTQYFGPGTRLTVL.

The J gene is TRBJ2-2, the V gene TRBV5-1; D perhaps matches TRBD1 (5 bases). From germline, CDR1 is SGHRS and CDR2 YFSETQ. Deletions cut 0 bases from V and 6 bases from J, with 6 bases between. The CDR3 sequence is 13 residues long. This CDR3 is CASSLAGPGELFF. For the CDR3, the DNA is TGCGCCAGCAGCTTGGCAGGGCCCGGGGAGCTGTTTTTT.

The V gene is TRBV7-2, the J gene TRBJ1-3, with D perhaps TRBD1 (5 bases). The CDR3 length is 17 residues. Germline loops: CDR1 SGHTA, CDR2 FQGNSA. The V gene lost 6 bases and the J gene lost 1 base, with 19 bases spanning the gap. CDR3 sequence reads: CASSPAGGRGSGNTIYF. The CDR3 DNA sequence: TGTGCCAGCAGTCCCGCTGGGGGTAGAGGATCTGGAAACACCATATATTTT.

This clone showed up just once. This chain joins TRBV28 and TRBJ2-1; TRBD2 matches 7 bases. After removal of 0 bases from V and 7 bases from J, the junction contained 3 bases not matched to a gene. The CDR3 covers 14 residues. CDR1 is MDHEN and CDR2 is SYDVKM in the germline V gene. CDR3 DNA sequence: TGTGCCAGCAGTTTATGGGGGAGGGATAATGAGCAGTTCTTC. Translated, it gives CASSLWGRDNEQFF.